One and the same sample provided the 22 T cell receptor beta chains below, sequenced in a study of OX40 agonist ivuxolimab in advanced cancers. TCRdb's copy holds only in-frame clones and misses some; the assay was immunoSEQ multiplex PCR. The sample yields roughly 70,000 clones, almost 85% seen once. The material was CD4+ or CD8+ T cells sorted from blood, obtained in a trial of the OX40 agonist ivuxolimab. The receptors were sampled from an adult with an advanced solid tumor such as melanoma, head and neck, liver or kidney cancer.

The gene calls are TRBV19 and TRBJ2-7; tentatively, D is TRBD1 (6 bases). Trimming removed 7 bases at V and 1 base at J, with 17 bases between. The CDR3 contains 15 residues. Per the germline V gene, CDR1 is LNHDA and CDR2 is SQIVND (reference sequence). In DNA, the CDR3 is TGTGCCAGTACTGACCCCCCGGGACAATCCTACGAGCAGTACTTC. This translates into CASTDPPGQSYEQYF.

The chain combines TRBV2 with TRBJ2-1, with TRBD2 matching over 7 bases. J was trimmed by 15 bases and V by 1 base; bases with no gene match: 9. From germline, CDR1 is SNHLY and CDR2 FYNNEI. This CDR3 is built from 13 residues. The CDR3 loop reads CASSEGGRAIPFF. CDR3 in DNA: TGTGCCAGCAGTGAAGGAGGGAGGGCCATTCCGTTCTTC.

V gene TRBV6-1 combines with J gene TRBJ2-5, with TRBD2 matching over 13 bases. The CDR3 is 14 residues long. Trimming removed 8 bases from V and 4 bases from J; junction bases left unmatched: 4. Germline lookup yields CDR1 MNHNS and CDR2 SASEGT. The CDR3 loop reads CASGRLAGGETQYF. The CDR3, as DNA: TGTGCCAGCGGGAGACTAGCGGGAGGAGAGACCCAGTACTTC.

The genes are TRBV23-1 and TRBJ1-5; no definite D call. TRBV23-1 qualifies as an ORF whose function is uncertain. The CDR3 sequence is 10 residues long. Trimming took 6 bases from V and 9 from J, leaving 6 bases between them. In nucleotides, the CDR3 is TGCGCCAGCAGGCCGTGGCCCCAGCATTTT. It codes for CASRPWPQHF.

The rearrangement links TRBV5-4 to TRBJ2-2, with 7 bases lining up with TRBD1. CDR3 length: 14 residues. Trimming removed 4 bases from V and 5 bases from J; junction bases left unmatched: 5. In germline, CDR1 is SGHNT, CDR2 YYREEE (reference sequence). This chain's CDR3 is CASSRNRGTGELFF. In nucleotides, the CDR3 is TGTGCCAGCAGCCGGAACAGGGGAACCGGGGAGCTGTTTTTT. The full variable domain, its missing parts supplied by reference TRBV5-4 and TRBJ2-2, is ETGVTQSPTHLIKTRGQQVTLRCSSQSGHNTVSWYQQALGQGPQFIFQYYREEENGRGNFPPRFSGLQFPNYSSELNVNALELDDSALYLCASSRNRGTGELFFGEGSRLTVL.

This chain links TRBV4-3 with TRBJ2-3; D is possibly TRBD2 (6 bases). CDR3 size: 15 residues. Germline CDR1 is LGHNA and CDR2 is YSLEER. The V gene lost 2 bases and the J gene lost 4 bases, with 13 bases spanning the gap. The CDR3 nucleotides read TGCGCCAGCAGCCAAAATCCGTGGGGGGCAGATACGCAGTATTTT. Translated, it gives CASSQNPWGADTQYF.

J is TRBJ1-2 and V is TRBV19; D possibly corresponds to TRBD1 (5 bases). Trimming shortened V by 10 bases and J by 0 bases, and 15 bases separated the two germline ends. The CDR3 sequence is 14 residues long. CDR1 LNHDA and CDR2 SQIVND come from the germline V gene (reference sequence). The CDR3 DNA reads TGTGCCACCCGAGGACAAGGTGCTAACTATGGCTACACCTTC. Translating gives CATRGQGANYGYTF.

This rearrangement joins TRBV4-1 to TRBJ1-5; 8 bases line up with TRBD1. V shed 5 bases and J 5 bases; nucleotides not matched to a gene: 5. From germline, CDR1 is MGHRA and CDR2 YSYEKL. The CDR3 covers 14 residues. In nucleotides, the CDR3 is TGCGCCAGCAGCGAACGGACAGGGTATCAGCCCCAGCATTTT. Protein product: CASSERTGYQPQHF.

V usage is TRBV5-1 and J usage is TRBJ1-6; 9 bases agree with TRBD1. The CDR3 contains 16 residues. V dropped 4 bases and J dropped 3; count of bases not matched to a gene: 5. Germline V lookup: CDR1 SGHRS, CDR2 YFSETQ. The CDR3 is CASSARQGVYNSPLHF. CDR3 coding DNA: TGCGCCAGCAGCGCACGACAGGGGGTCTATAATTCACCCCTCCACTTT. Filled out from reference TRBV5-1 and TRBJ1-6, the complete variable domain reads KAGVTQTPRYLIKTRGQQVTLSCSPISGHRSVSWYQQTPGQGLQFLFEYFSETQRNKGNFPGRFSGRQFSNSRSEMNVSTLELGDSALYLCASSARQGVYNSPLHFGNGTRLTVT.

CDR3 in DNA: TGCGCCAGCAGCTTGGAAACCCCCCAGGGCAAGCTGTTTTTT. Translating gives CASSLETPQGKLFF. The chain has TRBV5-1 and TRBJ1-4; weak D call: TRBD1 (5 bases). V dropped 0 bases and J dropped 14 bases, with 17 bases sitting between them. This CDR3 has 14 amino acids. In germline, CDR1 is SGHRS, CDR2 YFSETQ.

The sample holds a few counts of this clone. This rearrangement joins TRBV9 to TRBJ2-5, with TRBD2 matching 15 bases. V shed 4 bases, J shed 2 bases, and the junction held 12 bases outside the gene matches. The germline gives CDR1 SGDLS, CDR2 YYNGEE. CDR3 length: 19 residues. Written as DNA, the CDR3 is TGTGCCAGCAGCCCGGACCTGGGACTAGCGGGGGGCGTTCAAGAGACCCAGTACTTC. Amino acids: CASSPDLGLAGGVQETQYF. Full variable domain (remainder filled in from reference TRBV9 and TRBJ2-5): DSGVTQTPKHLITATGQRVTLRCSPRSGDLSVYWYQQSLDQGLQFLIQYYNGEERAKGNILERFSAQQFPDLHSELNLSSLELGDSALYFCASSPDLGLAGGVQETQYFGPGTRLLVL.

The J gene is TRBJ2-3, the V gene TRBV21-1. TRBV21-1 is a pseudogene locus. CDR3 size: 15 residues. The CDR3 is CASSKDRGGTDTQYF. The CDR3 DNA follows: TGTGCCAGCAGCAAAGATAGGGGCGGGACAGATACGCAGTATTTT.

J is TRBJ2-1 and V is TRBV9; no firm D call. The length of the CDR3 is 12 residues. The ends were cut back, 0 bases at V and 8 bases at J, with 6 bases in the middle. Germline V gene sequence: CDR1 SGDLS, CDR2 YYNGEE. CDR3 coding DNA: TGTGCCAGCAGCGTAGCTCTTGATGAGCAGTTCTTC. It codes for CASSVALDEQFF.

V usage is TRBV7-9 and J usage is TRBJ2-3, with D unresolved. The ends were cut back, 3 bases at V and 3 bases at J, with 10 bases in the middle. This CDR3 region has 14 residues. CDR1 SEHNR and CDR2 FQNEAQ come from the germline V gene (reference sequence). Here the CDR3 DNA reads TGTGCCAGCAGCTTTCGGGTCCTAACAGATACGCAGTATTTT. Protein product: CASSFRVLTDTQYF.

The chain is built from TRBV2 and TRBJ1-4; D gene uncertain. This CDR3 region has 13 residues. CDR1 and CDR2 (germline): SNHLY, FYNNEI. Trimming cost V 6 bases and J 4 bases, with 9 bases left between them. The CDR3 is CASREVINEKLFF. CDR3 nucleotide sequence: TGTGCCAGCAGAGAGGTTATTAATGAAAAACTGTTTTTT.

A single count supports this clone. The chain employs TRBV28 and TRBJ2-3, with D tentatively TRBD2 (7 bases). Germline lookup yields CDR1 MDHEN and CDR2 SYDVKM. Deletions cut 8 bases from V and 1 base from J, with 19 bases between. The CDR3 covers 16 residues. CDR3 in amino acids: CASGHPRGGGTDTQYF. The CDR3 coding sequence is TGTGCCAGCGGCCACCCCAGGGGAGGGGGCACAGATACGCAGTATTTT.

The chain links TRBV5-1 to TRBJ2-2; 7 positions match TRBD1. J gave up 2 bases and V 4 bases, and 8 bases lay outside the gene matches. CDR3 length equals 16 residues. Germline-derived CDR1 and CDR2 are SGHRS and YFSETQ. CDR3 coding DNA: TGCGCCAGCAGCCCGGGGACAGAGTTAAACACCGGGGAGCTGTTTTTT. Protein product: CASSPGTELNTGELFF.

This clone appeared a few times. The gene calls are TRBV7-9 and TRBJ1-4; 8 bases match TRBD1. V lost 2 bases and J lost 10; bases outside the gene matches: 6. This CDR3 region has 14 residues. Germline CDR1 is SEHNR and CDR2 is FQNEAQ (reference sequence). CDR3 sequence: CASSLQGASGKLFF. In nucleotides, the CDR3 is TGTGCCAGCAGCTTACAGGGGGCGTCTGGAAAACTGTTTTTT.

This rearrangement joins TRBV7-9 to TRBJ2-3; 10 bases line up with TRBD2. The CDR3 totals 15 residues. Germline lookup yields CDR1 SEHNR and CDR2 FQNEAQ (reference sequence). J was trimmed by 2 bases and V by 5 bases; bases with no gene match: 4. In DNA form, the CDR3 reads TGTGCCAGCAGCCCACTAGCGGGGCCCACAGATACGCAGTATTTT. Amino acid sequence: CASSPLAGPTDTQYF. The variable domain in full, with the rest retrieved from reference TRBV7-9 and TRBJ2-3, is DTGVSQNPRHKITKRGQNVTFRCDPISEHNRLYWYRQTLGQGPEFLTYFQNEAQLEKSRLLSDRFSAERPKGSFSTLEIQRTEQGDSAMYLCASSPLAGPTDTQYFGPGTRLTVL.

The chain is built from TRBV19 and TRBJ2-7, with D possibly matching TRBD1 (5 bases). Looked up from germline, CDR1 is LNHDA and CDR2 is SQIVND (reference sequence). Between the trimmed V and J ends, which lost 7 bases and 0 bases, there was a span of 10 bases. This CDR3 is built from 13 residues. CDR3 coding DNA: TGTGCCAGTATAAGCGACAGCTCCTACGAGCAGTACTTC. Translating gives CASISDSSYEQYF.

The chain carries TRBV2 and TRBJ2-2, with D unclear. CDR1 is SNHLY, CDR2 FYNNEI, per germline. The V end was cut by 6 bases, the J end by 5 bases, with 10 bases between. CDR3 size: 13 residues. The CDR3 nucleotides are TGTGCCAGCAGCATTGACCCGACCGGGGAGCTGTTTTTT. Translated: CASSIDPTGELFF. Supplemented by reference TRBV2 and TRBJ2-2, the full variable domain reads EPEVTQTPSHQVTQMGQEVILRCVPISNHLYFYWYRQILGQKVEFLVSFYNNEISEKSEIFDDQFSVERPDGSNFTLKIRSTKLEDSAMYFCASSIDPTGELFFGEGSRLTVL.

This chain connects TRBV7-6 to TRBJ1-4; D is undetermined. The CDR3 contains 16 residues. Deletions cut 1 base from V and 2 bases from J, with 11 bases between. Germline lookup yields CDR1 SGHVS and CDR2 FNYEAQ. The CDR3 sequence is CASSLGTVRTNEKLFF. CDR3 nucleotide sequence: TGTGCCAGCAGCTTAGGGACGGTTCGGACTAATGAAAAACTGTTTTTT.